This T cell receptor (beta chain) comes out of a study of blood T cells in healthy people across ages. Whole-study results and caveats: Diversity of TCR beta correlated strongly with naive T cell percentage. Age showed a roughly linear inverse relationship with TCR beta diversity per million T cells. Estimated diversity that came from one million T cells was considered an underestimate.

Using a J-beta primer mix together with a sample-barcoded 5' primer, a second PCR was run for about 6 to 12 cycles. The study obtained at least 3 million CDR3-containing paired-end reads from every sample. TCRdb re-called the 5' RACE reads through MiXCR, storing one row per CDR3 protein. Altogether fewer than 700,000 distinct CDR3 sequences are present, around 38% being singletons, with the ten largest covering approximately 29%. To note about this clonotype: The antigen is not known.

Deletions cut 0 bases from V and 13 bases from J, with 18 bases between. The CDR3 runs to 14 residues. In germline, CDR1 is SGDLS, CDR2 YYNGEE. The sequenced sample was blood. The chain carries TRBV9 and TRBJ2-3, with D perhaps TRBD1 or TRBD2 (7 bases each). The sequence was obtained from a man aged 80 or over in good health. The CDR3 is CASSVARQGGGEYF. CDR3 nucleotides: TGTGCCAGCAGCGTAGCTCGACAGGGAGGGGGGGAGTATTTT.